This TCR beta chain is drawn from a study of blood T cell repertoires in COVID-19. About the research overall: Italy, Spain and the United States were the sources of the convalescent and acute COVID-19 samples. PBMCs, B-cell-depleted T cells, or T cells provided the cDNA or gDNA that made up the material.

This CDR3 spans 15 amino acids. Looked up from germline, CDR1 is MNHEY and CDR2 is SMNVEV (reference sequence). Unmatched junction bases numbered 15, after V lost 8 bases and J lost 6 bases. Authors' methods: Reference gene primer amplification gave nucleated cell count estimates. The assay was immunoSEQ multiplex PCR, and TCRdb's table has in-frame clones only and misses some. That table furnishes V, J and clone size, whereas the DNA furnished D and trimming. Here the sample spans about 190,000 clones, around 89% being singletons. The chain recombines TRBV27 with TRBJ1-2; 7 bases map to TRBD1. This TCR came from a man in his fifties with acute or convalescent COVID-19. The sample comprised peripheral blood. The CDR3 reads CASSTTQGTRDGYTF. The CDR3 bases are TGTGCCAGCTCTACAACACAGGGGACGAGAGATGGCTACACCTTC.